A single T cell receptor (beta chain) is shown here with its context. The table came from immunoSEQ multiplex PCR; TCRdb's copy has only in-frame clones and leaves some out. The profile covers some 64,000 clones, with 98% appearing a single time and around 0.3% taken by the ten largest. The sample comes from a study of Tregs in tolerant kidney transplant recipients. The sequenced sample was Tregs from blood, obtained before the transplant. This sequence was found in a human donor who received a combined kidney and bone marrow transplant.

CDR3 DNA sequence: TGTGCCAGCAGCTTCGGCCTAGCGGGTCGCGGGGGGACCGGGGAGCTGTTTTTT. Protein sequence: CASSFGLAGRGGTGELFF. This rearrangement joins TRBV7-9 to TRBJ2-2; 8 bases align to TRBD2. V lost 3 bases and J lost 5; bases outside the gene matches: 14. Germline CDR1 reads SEHNR; CDR2 reads FQNEAQ (reference sequence). The CDR3 is 18 amino acids.